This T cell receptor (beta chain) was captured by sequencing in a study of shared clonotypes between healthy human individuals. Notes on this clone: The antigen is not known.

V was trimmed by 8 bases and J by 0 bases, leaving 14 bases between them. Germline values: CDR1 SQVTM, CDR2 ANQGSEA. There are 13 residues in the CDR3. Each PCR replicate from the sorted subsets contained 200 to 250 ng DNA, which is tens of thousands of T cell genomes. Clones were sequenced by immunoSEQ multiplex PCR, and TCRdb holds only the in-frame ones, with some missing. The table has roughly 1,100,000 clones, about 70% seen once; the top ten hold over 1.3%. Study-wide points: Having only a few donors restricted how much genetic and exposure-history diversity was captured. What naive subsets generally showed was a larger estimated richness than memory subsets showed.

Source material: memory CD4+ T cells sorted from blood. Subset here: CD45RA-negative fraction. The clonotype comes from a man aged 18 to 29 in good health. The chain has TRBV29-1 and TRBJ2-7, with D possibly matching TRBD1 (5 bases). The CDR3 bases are TGCAGCTTCCTGACAGATAGCTCCTACGAGCAGTACTTC. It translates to CSFLTDSSYEQYF.